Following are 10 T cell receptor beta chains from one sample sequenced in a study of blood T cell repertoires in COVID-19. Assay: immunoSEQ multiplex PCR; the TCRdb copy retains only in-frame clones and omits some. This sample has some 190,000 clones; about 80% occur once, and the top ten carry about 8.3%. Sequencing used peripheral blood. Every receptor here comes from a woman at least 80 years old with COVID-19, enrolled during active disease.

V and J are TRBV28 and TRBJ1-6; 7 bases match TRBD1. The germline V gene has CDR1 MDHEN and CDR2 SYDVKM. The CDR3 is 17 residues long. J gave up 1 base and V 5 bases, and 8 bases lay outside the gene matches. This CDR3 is CASSQTGVTSYNSPLHF. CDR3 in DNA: TGTGCCAGCAGTCAAACAGGGGTGACTTCCTATAATTCACCCCTCCACTTT. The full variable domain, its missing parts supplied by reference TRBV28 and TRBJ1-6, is DVKVTQSSRYLVKRTGEKVFLECVQDMDHENMFWYRQDPGLGLRLIYFSYDVKMKEKGDIPEGYSVSREKKERFSLILESASTNQTSMYLCASSQTGVTSYNSPLHFGNGTRLTVT.

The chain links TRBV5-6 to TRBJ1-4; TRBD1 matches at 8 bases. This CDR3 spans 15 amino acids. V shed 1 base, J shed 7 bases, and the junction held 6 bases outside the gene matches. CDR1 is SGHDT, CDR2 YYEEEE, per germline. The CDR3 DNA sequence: TGTGCCAGCAGCTTGAGAGGGACAGGTCTTGAAAAACTGTTTTTT. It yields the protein CASSLRGTGLEKLFF.

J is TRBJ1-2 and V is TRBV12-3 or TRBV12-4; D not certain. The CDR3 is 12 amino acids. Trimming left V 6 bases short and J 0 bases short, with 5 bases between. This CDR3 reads CASSRTNYGYTF. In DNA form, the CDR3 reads TGTGCCAGCAGCCGTACTAACTATGGCTACACCTTC.

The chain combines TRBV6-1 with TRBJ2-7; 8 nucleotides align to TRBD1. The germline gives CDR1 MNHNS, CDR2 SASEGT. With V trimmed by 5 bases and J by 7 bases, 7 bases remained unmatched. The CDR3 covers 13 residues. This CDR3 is CASSSTGVGEQYF. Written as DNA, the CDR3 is TGTGCCAGCAGTTCGACAGGGGTGGGGGAGCAGTACTTC.

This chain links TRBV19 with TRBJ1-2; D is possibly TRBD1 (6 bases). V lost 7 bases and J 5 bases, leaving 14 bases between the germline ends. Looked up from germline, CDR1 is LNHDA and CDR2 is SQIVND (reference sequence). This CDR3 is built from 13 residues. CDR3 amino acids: CASTPQGSYGYTF. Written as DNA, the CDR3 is TGTGCCAGTACTCCTCAGGGGTCGTATGGCTACACCTTC.

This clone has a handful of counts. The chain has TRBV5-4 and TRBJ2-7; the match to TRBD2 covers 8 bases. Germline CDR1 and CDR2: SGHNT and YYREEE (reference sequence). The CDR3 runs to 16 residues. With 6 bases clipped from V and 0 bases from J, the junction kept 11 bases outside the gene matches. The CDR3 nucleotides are TGTGCCAGCACCCCGGGGGGGGGCTCCAGCTCCTACGAGCAGTACTTC. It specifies CASTPGGGSSSYEQYF. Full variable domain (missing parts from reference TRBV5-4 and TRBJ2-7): ETGVTQSPTHLIKTRGQQVTLRCSSQSGHNTVSWYQQALGQGPQFIFQYYREEENGRGNFPPRFSGLQFPNYSSELNVNALELDDSALYLCASTPGGGSSSYEQYFGPGTRLTVT.

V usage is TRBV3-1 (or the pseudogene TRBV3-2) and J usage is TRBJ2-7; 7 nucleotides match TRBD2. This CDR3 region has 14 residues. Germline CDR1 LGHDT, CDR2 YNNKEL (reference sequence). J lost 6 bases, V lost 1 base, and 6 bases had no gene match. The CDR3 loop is CASSQGTSWVEQYF. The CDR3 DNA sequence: TGTGCCAGCAGCCAAGGGACTAGTTGGGTCGAGCAGTACTTC.

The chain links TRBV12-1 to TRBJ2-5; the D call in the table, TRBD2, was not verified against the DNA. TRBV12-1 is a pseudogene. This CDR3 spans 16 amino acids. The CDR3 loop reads CASSFGDFEYQETQYF. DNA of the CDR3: TGTGCCAGCAGCTTTGGGGACTTTGAGTACCAAGAGACCCAGTACTTC.

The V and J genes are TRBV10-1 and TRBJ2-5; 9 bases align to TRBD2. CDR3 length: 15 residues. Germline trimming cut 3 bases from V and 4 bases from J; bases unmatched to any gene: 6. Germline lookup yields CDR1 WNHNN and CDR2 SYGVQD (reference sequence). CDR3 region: CASSETSGFRETQYF. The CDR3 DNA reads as TGCGCCAGCAGTGAAACTAGCGGGTTCCGAGAGACCCAGTACTTC.

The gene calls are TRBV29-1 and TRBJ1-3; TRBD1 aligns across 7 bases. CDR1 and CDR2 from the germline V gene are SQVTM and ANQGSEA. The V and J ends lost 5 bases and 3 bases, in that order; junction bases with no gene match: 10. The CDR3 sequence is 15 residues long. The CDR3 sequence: CSVQQAQGGGNTIYF. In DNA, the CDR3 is TGCAGCGTTCAACAAGCCCAGGGGGGTGGAAACACCATATATTTT.